These 14 T cell receptor beta chains were sequenced from one sample in a study of T cell repertoires in cytomegalovirus infection. Using its own MiXCR run on the reads, TCRdb lists one record per CDR3 protein. This table has about 350,000 distinct CDR3 sequences, about 32% appearing once. These receptors have no known antigen. Sequenced material: cultured PBMCs, taken from culture after CMV antigen stimulation. All receptors come from a human donor in good health (CMV status not recorded). Some clones in this sample may be carry-over from other donors' samples.

The chain combines TRBV12-3 or TRBV12-4 with TRBJ2-1; no reliable D call. The CDR3 is 15 amino acids. V was clipped by 1 base and J by 2 bases, with 9 bases between them. DNA of the CDR3: TGTGCCAGCAGTTTAGGCGCTATGACCTACAATGAGCAGTTCTTC. As protein: CASSLGAMTYNEQFF.

The chain links TRBV4-3 to TRBJ2-3; possible D gene TRBD2, 6 bases. V lost 2 bases and J 0 bases, leaving 18 bases between the germline ends. This CDR3 has 18 amino acids. The germline CDR1 and CDR2 sequences are LGHNA and YSLEER. CDR3 region: CASSQTSGTPASTDTQYF. CDR3 bases: TGCGCCAGCAGCCAAACTTCCGGGACTCCAGCTAGCACAGATACGCAGTATTTT.

This clonotype turned up a few times. Germline and junction disagree at one end, which may indicate a read error. V is TRBV6-5 and J is TRBJ2-3; 9 positions match TRBD1. Germline CDR1 reads MNHEY; CDR2 reads SVGAGI. The length of the CDR3 is 14 residues. The CDR3 bases are TGTGCCAGCATGCCGGACAGGGGCACCGATACGCAGTATTTT. Translation: CASMPDRGTDTQYF.

The V gene is TRBV18, the J gene TRBJ2-1, with 13 bases lining up with TRBD2. Losses at the gene ends were 5 bases for V and 1 base for J; bases not matched to a gene: 5. The CDR3 sequence is 17 residues long. From germline, CDR1 is KGHSH and CDR2 LQKENI. CDR3 residues: CASSTQTSGRSYNEQFF. CDR3 nucleotides: TGTGCCAGCTCAACCCAGACTAGCGGGAGGTCCTACAATGAGCAGTTCTTC.

The chain joins TRBV6-2 or TRBV6-3 to TRBJ2-7; D is perhaps TRBD1 (6 bases). V lost 2 bases and J 6 bases, leaving 8 bases between the germline ends. CDR3 length: 12 residues. CDR1 MNHEY and CDR2 SVGEGT come from the germline V gene. The DNA for the CDR3 is TGTGCCAGCAGTTACGGGGACACCGAGCAGTACGTC. This encodes CASSYGDTEQYV.

This clonotype was seen more than once but under ten times. The gene calls are TRBV4-3 and TRBJ1-1; D is undetermined. CDR1 is LGHNA, CDR2 YSLEER, per germline. The length of the CDR3 is 13 residues. V was pared by 1 base and J by 3 bases, with 6 bases between. Here the CDR3 DNA reads TGCGCCAGCAGCCAAGGGGCACACACTGAAGCTTTCTTT. Residues: CASSQGAHTEAFF.

This clonotype occurred a few times. The J gene is TRBJ1-4, the V gene TRBV5-1; 9 nucleotides line up with TRBD1. The CDR3 is made up of 17 amino acids. V trimming: 3 bases; J trimming: 7 bases; junction bases outside the gene matches: 13. Germline CDR1 SGHRS, CDR2 YFSETQ. The CDR3 coding sequence is TGCGCCAGCAGCTCAGGAGCGACCGGGACAGGGAGTGAAAAACTGTTTTTT. Its protein product is CASSSGATGTGSEKLFF.

The chain has TRBV5-4 and TRBJ1-2, with D perhaps TRBD1 (6 bases). Germline V gene sequence: CDR1 SGHNT, CDR2 YYREEE (reference sequence). The CDR3 consists of 13 residues. Trimming left V 9 bases short and J 2 bases short, with 14 bases between. In DNA form, the CDR3 reads TGTGCCACCCGGGACAACAGAAACTATGGCTACACCTTC. Amino acid sequence: CATRDNRNYGYTF. Supplemented by reference TRBV5-4 and TRBJ1-2, the full variable domain reads ETGVTQSPTHLIKTRGQQVTLRCSSQSGHNTVSWYQQALGQGPQFIFQYYREEENGRGNFPPRFSGLQFPNYSSELNVNALELDDSALYLCATRDNRNYGYTFGSGTRLTVV.

V is TRBV7-2 and J is TRBJ2-1, with TRBD2 matching over 15 bases. J lost 0 bases, V lost 5 bases, and 8 bases had no gene match. This CDR3 is built from 19 residues. Germline-derived CDR1 and CDR2 are SGHTA and FQGNSA. The CDR3 DNA reads as TGTGCCAGCAGCATGGGACTAGCGGGAGGACCTTCCTCCTACAATGAGCAGTTCTTC. This translates into CASSMGLAGGPSSYNEQFF.

V usage is TRBV29-1 and J usage is TRBJ2-2; 7 bases are a match to TRBD1. The CDR3 extends over 14 amino acids. Germline lookup yields CDR1 SQVTM and CDR2 ANQGSEA. V was pared by 7 bases and J by 2 bases, with 7 bases of the junction left unmatched. CDR3 sequence reads: CSARDRSNTGELFF. Here the CDR3 DNA reads TGCAGCGCCCGGGACAGATCTAACACCGGGGAGCTGTTTTTT.

There are many counts of this clonotype. The chain is built from TRBV7-8 and TRBJ1-2; D is ambiguous. This CDR3 spans 16 amino acids. V shed 2 bases and J shed 0 bases, with 13 bases lying between them. Germline CDR1 SGHVS, CDR2 FQNEAQ. The CDR3 is CASSLSGRNSNYGYTF. The DNA for the CDR3 is TGTGCCAGCAGCTTATCCGGACGGAATTCTAACTATGGCTACACCTTC.

This clonotype was counted at least ten times. The chain has TRBV6-5 and TRBJ1-6; D possibly corresponds to TRBD1 (5 bases). Trimming stripped 0 bases from V and 0 bases from J, with 9 bases between. The germline V gene encodes CDR1 MNHEY and CDR2 SVGAGI. This CDR3 is 17 amino acids long. The DNA of the CDR3 is TGTGCCAGCAGTTACTCTAAGAGGGGCTCCTATAATTCACCCCTCCACTTT. Protein: CASSYSKRGSYNSPLHF.

This clonotype was seen more than once but under ten times. The CDR3 sequence: CASSLHGAGTYGYTF. CDR3 coding DNA: TGTGCCAGCAGCCTACACGGGGCGGGGACTTATGGCTACACCTTC. The chain employs TRBV27 and TRBJ1-2, with D possibly being TRBD1 (5 bases). Trimming pared 6 bases from V and 5 bases from J, leaving 19 bases between. The germline CDR1 and CDR2 sequences are MNHEY and SMNVEV (reference sequence). The CDR3 is 15 residues long.

Only a few counts were recorded for this clonotype. V and J are TRBV6-6 and TRBJ2-1, with a tentative D call TRBD2 (6 bases). V was clipped by 2 bases and J by 5 bases, with 13 bases between them. Per the germline V gene, CDR1 is MNHNY and CDR2 is SVGAGI (reference sequence). CDR3 length: 15 residues. CDR3 protein: CASSYVSGGNNEQFF. CDR3 bases: TGTGCCAGCAGTTACGTCTCAGGCGGGAACAATGAGCAGTTCTTC.